The 25 T cell receptor beta chains presented below share a single source sample, sequenced in a study of cytomegalovirus exposure and HLA in healthy donors. A multiplex PCR was run with 60 Vbeta primers and 13 Jbeta primers. The protocol was immunoSEQ multiplex PCR, while the TCRdb copy is restricted to in-frame clones and leaves out a portion. The sample has some 200,000 clones; roughly 70% are singletons. Specimen: PBMCs. These receptors originate from a middle-aged man in good health and CMV-seropositive.

The chain is built from TRBV4-1 and TRBJ1-3; D possibly corresponds to TRBD1 (6 bases). Trimming shortened V by 5 bases and J by 0 bases, and 11 bases separated the two germline ends. There are 15 residues in the CDR3. Looked up from germline, CDR1 is MGHRA and CDR2 is YSYEKL. The CDR3 loop reads CASSSVTGSGNTIYF. CDR3 DNA sequence: TGCGCCAGCAGCTCCGTGACAGGCTCTGGAAACACCATATATTTT.

The rearrangement joins TRBV25-1 to TRBJ1-1; D is unresolved. V was clipped by 1 base and J by 0 bases, with 6 bases between them. The CDR3 loop spans 14 amino acids. In germline, CDR1 is MGHDK, CDR2 SYGVNS. The CDR3 region is CASSEWALNTEAFF. DNA for the CDR3: TGTGCCAGCAGTGAATGGGCCCTGAACACTGAAGCTTTCTTT.

The chain carries TRBV5-1 and TRBJ2-7; 9 positions agree with TRBD1. The CDR3 consists of 12 residues. The J segment lost 7 bases and the V segment lost 4 bases, leaving 3 bases of the junction unmatched. Germline loops: CDR1 SGHRS, CDR2 YFSETQ. The CDR3 nucleotides are TGCGCCAGCAGCGGACAGGGGTGGGAGCAGTACTTC. Protein sequence: CASSGQGWEQYF.

This chain uses TRBV7-2 with TRBJ2-7, with TRBD2 identical over 10 bases. V lost 5 bases to trimming and J lost 4 bases; unmatched junction nucleotides: 8. The V gene's germline CDR1 is SGHTA and CDR2 FQGNSA. This CDR3 has 15 amino acids. CDR3 sequence: CASSLTAGGLYEQYF. CDR3 in DNA: TGTGCCAGCAGCCTTACAGCGGGGGGGCTGTACGAGCAGTACTTC.

The chain links TRBV5-1 to TRBJ2-6; D remains unclear. The CDR3 contains 15 residues. Trimming removed 0 bases at V and 1 base at J, with 5 bases between. Germline V CDR1 and CDR2: SGHRS, YFSETQ. The CDR3 protein is CASSLDGSGANVLTF. CDR3 sequence (DNA): TGCGCCAGCAGCTTGGACGGGTCTGGGGCCAACGTCCTGACTTTC.

The chain joins TRBV28 to TRBJ2-3; 8 bases align to TRBD1. The CDR3 is 16 residues long. With 1 base clipped from V and 2 bases from J, the junction kept 5 bases outside the gene matches. CDR1 is MDHEN and CDR2 is SYDVKM in the germline V gene. The CDR3 is CASSLYRDRLTDTQYF. The CDR3 region has the DNA TGTGCCAGCAGTTTATATCGGGACAGGCTCACAGATACGCAGTATTTT.

This clone was recorded a few times. V and J are TRBV4-1 and TRBJ2-3; possible D gene TRBD2, 6 bases. Trimming left V 1 base short and J 0 bases short, with 11 bases between. The CDR3 consists of 16 residues. CDR1 MGHRA and CDR2 YSYEKL come from the germline V gene. CDR3 in amino acids: CASSQVGGTSTDTQYF. CDR3 DNA: TGCGCCAGCAGCCAAGTGGGCGGGACTAGCACAGATACGCAGTATTTT.

J is TRBJ1-1 and V is TRBV2; 7 bases map to TRBD1. This CDR3 has 16 residues. J gave up 3 bases and V 8 bases, and 15 bases lay outside the gene matches. CDR1 and CDR2 from the germline V gene are SNHLY and FYNNEI. The CDR3 protein is CASELMSFQGDTEAFF. DNA of the CDR3: TGTGCCAGCGAGCTGATGAGTTTTCAGGGGGACACTGAAGCTTTCTTT.

This chain connects TRBV7-8 to TRBJ2-5; D unresolved. The DNA end is a closer match to TRBJ2-7, so the J assignment may be wrong. This CDR3 is 13 amino acids long. The germline V gene has CDR1 SGHVS and CDR2 FQNEAQ. The CDR3 nucleotides read TGTGCCAGCAGCTTAGGGTTCTCCTACGAGCAGTACTTC. It codes for CASSLGFSYEQYF.

The V gene is TRBV27, the J gene TRBJ2-3; the match to TRBD2 covers 7 bases. Germline CDR1 MNHEY, CDR2 SMNVEV (reference sequence). Germline trimming cut 6 bases from V and 5 bases from J; bases unmatched to any gene: 14. This CDR3 comprises 16 residues. CDR3: CASSQFMGGSGDTQYF. The CDR3, as DNA: TGTGCCAGCAGCCAATTTATGGGGGGGTCGGGAGATACGCAGTATTTT.

The CDR3 DNA sequence: TGTGCCAGCAGCGGGACAGGTGCCGACTATGGCTACACCTTC. This encodes CASSGTGADYGYTF. The chain has TRBV2 and TRBJ1-2; TRBD1 matches at 8 bases. Germline CDR1 and CDR2: SNHLY and FYNNEI. The CDR3 runs 14 residues. The J segment lost 3 bases and the V segment lost 6 bases, leaving 6 bases of the junction unmatched. Looking up the rest from reference TRBV2 and TRBJ1-2 gives the full variable domain: EPEVTQTPSHQVTQMGQEVILRCVPISNHLYFYWYRQILGQKVEFLVSFYNNEISEKSEIFDDQFSVERPDGSNFTLKIRSTKLEDSAMYFCASSGTGADYGYTFGSGTRLTVV.

This sequence joins TRBV5-1 and TRBJ2-1; 8 bases match TRBD2. V lost 2 bases and J lost 9; bases outside the gene matches: 10. The CDR3 runs to 15 residues. CDR1 and CDR2 (germline): SGHRS, YFSETQ. In DNA form, the CDR3 reads TGCGCCAGCAGCTTAGACGGGGGGGCATTTGGTGAGCAGTTCTTC. Translation: CASSLDGGAFGEQFF.

The chain carries TRBV5-1 and TRBJ2-2; D possibly corresponds to TRBD1 (5 bases). Trimming removed 4 bases at V and 1 base at J, with 8 bases between. This CDR3 spans 14 amino acids. Germline CDR1 reads SGHRS; CDR2 reads YFSETQ. CDR3 coding DNA: TGCGCCAGCAGCCGAGACAGGAACACCGGGGAGCTGTTTTTT. Its protein is CASSRDRNTGELFF.

The CDR3 nucleotides read TGTGCCAGCAGCTTGGCAAGCGGAACAGATACGCAGTATTTT. Protein sequence: CASSLASGTDTQYF. This chain joins TRBV5-4 and TRBJ2-3; possible D gene TRBD2, 5 bases. CDR1 and CDR2 (germline): SGHNT, YYREEE (reference sequence). V was shortened by 0 bases and J by 3 bases, with 8 bases between the two germline ends. CDR3 length: 14 residues.

This clone was counted a few times. The chain is built from TRBV6-1 and TRBJ1-2; 7 bases line up with TRBD1. Unmatched junction bases numbered 6, after V lost 4 bases and J lost 4 bases. CDR1 and CDR2 (germline): MNHNS, SASEGT. The CDR3 has 14 residues. CDR3 sequence (DNA): TGTGCCAGCAGTGGACAGGGAGAAGGCTATGGCTACACCTTC. Its translation is CASSGQGEGYGYTF.

The rearrangement joins TRBV27 to TRBJ2-7; 7 positions match TRBD1. This CDR3 is built from 13 residues. The germline gives CDR1 MNHEY, CDR2 SMNVEV (reference sequence). The trim removed 3 bases at V and 6 bases at J, leaving 5 bases unmatched. CDR3 protein: CASSFRDRSEQYF. The CDR3 nucleotides are TGTGCCAGCAGTTTTAGGGACAGATCCGAGCAGTACTTC.

The chain joins TRBV9 to TRBJ1-4, with D unresolved. V was clipped by 0 bases and J by 6 bases, with 6 bases between them. In germline, CDR1 is SGDLS, CDR2 YYNGEE. The CDR3 loop spans 13 amino acids. The CDR3, as DNA: TGTGCCAGCAGCGTAGGTCCAGATGAAAAACTGTTTTTT. Translation gives CASSVGPDEKLFF.

The chain uses TRBV19 and TRBJ1-2, with 11 bases that match TRBD1. V lost 3 bases and J lost 3; bases outside the gene matches: 3. This CDR3 has 15 amino acids. The germline CDR1 and CDR2 sequences are LNHDA and SQIVND (reference sequence). The CDR3 is CASSMPGQGDYGYTF. The CDR3 bases are TGTGCCAGTAGTATGCCGGGACAGGGGGACTATGGCTACACCTTC.

This sequence joins TRBV27 and TRBJ2-3; tentatively, D is TRBD2 (5 bases). The CDR3 runs to 14 residues. Between the trimmed V and J ends, which lost 3 bases and 0 bases, there was a span of 7 bases. Germline CDR1 is MNHEY and CDR2 is SMNVEV (reference sequence). The CDR3 loop is CASSFSGSTDTQYF. The CDR3 DNA follows: TGTGCCAGCAGTTTCAGCGGCAGCACAGATACGCAGTATTTT.

The chain couples TRBV5-1 to TRBJ1-6; 10 bases are shared with TRBD1. The CDR3 runs to 17 residues. CDR1 is SGHRS and CDR2 is YFSETQ in the germline V gene. V shed 4 bases and J 7 bases; nucleotides not matched to a gene: 11. The CDR3 protein is CASSVKAPGQGNSPLHF. In DNA form, the CDR3 reads TGCGCCAGCAGCGTGAAAGCACCGGGACAGGGGAATTCACCCCTCCACTTT.

This rearrangement joins TRBV27 to TRBJ2-7, with 8 bases lining up with TRBD1. Germline lookup yields CDR1 MNHEY and CDR2 SMNVEV (reference sequence). V lost 10 bases to trimming and J lost 4 bases; unmatched junction nucleotides: 12. CDR3 length: 14 amino acids. Here the CDR3 reads CATSKGTGRYEQYF. The CDR3 nucleotides read TGTGCCACAAGCAAGGGGACAGGCCGATACGAGCAGTACTTC.

The chain uses TRBV2 and TRBJ1-2; 7 bases agree with TRBD1. CDR1 and CDR2 from the germline V gene are SNHLY and FYNNEI. V was clipped by 5 bases and J by 2 bases; unmatched bases: 2. The CDR3 has 13 amino acids. The CDR3 region is CASSLQGNYGYTF. CDR3 in DNA: TGTGCCAGCAGTTTACAGGGGAACTATGGCTACACCTTC.

The chain joins TRBV18 to TRBJ2-7; 11 bases align to TRBD1. With V trimmed by 5 bases and J by 2 bases, 5 bases remained unmatched. The germline CDR1 and CDR2 sequences are KGHSH and LQKENI. This CDR3 comprises 15 residues. CDR3 in DNA: TGTGCCAGCTCAGCTCCGGGACAGGGGGCCTACGAGCAGTACTTC. This encodes CASSAPGQGAYEQYF.

This clone has just a few counts. The rearrangement joins TRBV11-2 to TRBJ1-2; tentative D call: TRBD1 (6 bases). V dropped 5 bases and J dropped 7 bases, with 14 bases sitting between them. The CDR3 loop spans 13 amino acids. Germline lookup yields CDR1 SGHAT and CDR2 FQNNGV. The CDR3 DNA reads TGTGCCAGCAGCCATTACAGGGAACCTGGCTACACCTTC. Protein product: CASSHYREPGYTF.

The chain uses TRBV7-7 and TRBJ2-3; D not resolved. This CDR3 has 13 amino acids. Trimming stripped 5 bases from V and 2 bases from J, with 8 bases between. CDR1 SSHAT and CDR2 FNYEAQ come from the germline V gene (reference sequence). CDR3 amino acids: CASSPEITDTQYF. CDR3 bases: TGTGCCAGCAGCCCCGAGATCACAGATACGCAGTATTTT.